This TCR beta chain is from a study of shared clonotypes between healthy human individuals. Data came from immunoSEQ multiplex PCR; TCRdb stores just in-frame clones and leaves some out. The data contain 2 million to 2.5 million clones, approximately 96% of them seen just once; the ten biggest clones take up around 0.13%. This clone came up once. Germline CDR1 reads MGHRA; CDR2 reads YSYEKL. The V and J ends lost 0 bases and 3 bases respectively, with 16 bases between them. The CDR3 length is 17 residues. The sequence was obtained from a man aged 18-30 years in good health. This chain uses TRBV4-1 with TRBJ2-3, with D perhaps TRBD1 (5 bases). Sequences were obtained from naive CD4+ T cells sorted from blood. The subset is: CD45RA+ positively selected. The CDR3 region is CASSQEGRGVKTDTQYF. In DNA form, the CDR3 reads TGCGCCAGCAGCCAAGAAGGAAGGGGTGTCAAAACAGATACGCAGTATTTT.